These 32 T cell receptor beta chains originate from one sample sequenced in a study of T cells in Graves' hyperthyroidism and ophthalmopathy. Authors of the study amplified TCR beta CDR3 regions from RNA transcripts. First-round RT-PCR targeting the TCR CDR3 was performed with the HTBI primer set. TCRdb re-called the multiplex PCR reads with MiXCR, one entry per CDR3 protein. The data contain 550,000 to 700,000 distinct CDR3 sequences, under 60% of them seen just once; the ten biggest clones take up 15% to 20%. The sequencing sample was made of peripheral blood or thyroid tissue (not recorded which). The receptor source for this set is an adult woman with Graves' disease, either hyperthyroidism or ophthalmopathy (not recorded which).

The rearrangement uses TRBV5-1 and TRBJ1-1; TRBD1 matches at 7 bases. V gave up 1 base and J gave up 2 bases; unmatched junction bases: 5. Germline V gene lookup returns CDR1 SGHRS and CDR2 YFSETQ. The CDR3 has 15 residues. The CDR3 coding sequence is TGCGCCAGCAGCTTGAGGACAGGTGGAAACACTGAAGCTTTCTTT. Translating gives CASSLRTGGNTEAFF.

This clonotype was counted many times. The chain combines TRBV6-1 with TRBJ2-2; weak D call: TRBD2 (5 bases). The CDR3 has 16 residues. V lost 4 bases, J lost 2 bases, and 14 bases lay in between. Germline values: CDR1 MNHNS, CDR2 SASEGT. The CDR3 sequence: CASSALAPLNTGELFF. DNA of the CDR3: TGTGCCAGCAGTGCTCTAGCTCCCCTCAACACCGGGGAGCTGTTTTTT.

This clonotype occurred many times. V usage is TRBV7-3 and J usage is TRBJ2-2, with a tentative D call TRBD1 (6 bases). CDR1 is SGHTA, CDR2 FQGTGA, per germline. The CDR3 extends over 14 amino acids. Trimming removed 7 bases from V and 3 bases from J, with 12 bases in between. The chain's CDR3 is CASNMGHHTGELFF. The CDR3 DNA follows: TGTGCCAGCAACATGGGACACCACACCGGGGAGCTGTTTTTT.

In its sample, this clonotype was seen many times. The gene calls are TRBV10-3 and TRBJ1-2, with TRBD1 identical over 12 bases. The V gene's germline CDR1 is ENHRY and CDR2 SYGVKD. The ends lost 6 bases at V and 7 bases at J; junction bases unmatched: 12. CDR3 length: 16 residues. The CDR3 loop reads CAISTYRDRGQLGYTF. The CDR3 DNA is TGTGCCATCAGCACATACCGGGACAGGGGGCAGCTTGGCTACACCTTC.

V and J are TRBV5-8 and TRBJ2-5, with TRBD2 matching 12 bases. The germline V gene has CDR1 SGHTS and CDR2 YDEGEE. J lost 7 bases, V lost 2 bases, and 21 bases had no gene match. CDR3 length equals 20 residues. The CDR3 loop reads CASSLHSAGLAGWVLWTQYF. The CDR3 DNA reads as TGTGCCAGCAGCTTACATTCCGCGGGACTAGCGGGTTGGGTGTTGTGGACCCAGTACTTC.

The table lists this clonotype with many counts. The chain has TRBV5-1 and TRBJ2-2, with TRBD1 identical over 8 bases. CDR3 length: 15 amino acids. V was clipped by 4 bases and J by 8 bases; unmatched bases: 10. Germline CDR1 reads SGHRS; CDR2 reads YFSETQ. In nucleotides, the CDR3 is TGCGCCAGCAGCACGGGACAGGAACGATGGGGGGAGCTGTTTTTT. Its protein product is CASSTGQERWGELFF.

On this clonotype itself: Because it lacks the conserved phenylalanine or tryptophan at the end, this CDR3 is likely a read error. It is unclear where the CDR3 begins or ends on the DNA, so no DNA is shown, and the CDR3 is as TCRdb lists it. The J gene is TRBJ2-7, the V gene TRBV7-3; the table gives TRBD1 as D, unverified against the DNA. Inclusive of both ends, the CDR3 amounts to 12 amino acids. CDR1 and CDR2 (germline): SGHTA, FQGTGA. CDR3 region: CASSLGVLPPDT.

This clonotype was observed many times. The chain employs TRBV3-1 and TRBJ1-4, with D tentatively TRBD1 (5 bases). Trimming cost V 0 bases and J 6 bases, with 11 bases left between them. The germline gives CDR1 LGHDT, CDR2 YNNKEL (reference sequence). The CDR3 contains 15 residues. CDR3 in amino acids: CASSQEAGWDEKLFF. The DNA for the CDR3 is TGTGCCAGCAGCCAAGAGGCAGGGTGGGATGAAAAACTGTTTTTT.

This clonotype was seen more than once but under ten times. The V and J genes are TRBV28 and TRBJ2-2; 8 bases are a match to TRBD2. V lost 4 bases and J lost 8; bases outside the gene matches: 6. The CDR3 spans 14 residues. The germline gives CDR1 MDHEN, CDR2 SYDVKM. The CDR3 is CASSSRIAGGELFF. The CDR3 coding sequence is TGTGCCAGCAGTTCCCGAATAGCGGGAGGGGAGCTGTTTTTT.

Many counts were recorded for this clonotype. The rearrangement uses TRBV15 and TRBJ1-5; 12 positions match TRBD1. V trimming: 3 bases; J trimming: 6 bases; junction bases outside the gene matches: 18. Germline V gene lookup returns CDR1 LNHNV and CDR2 YYDKDF (reference sequence). The CDR3 runs to 20 residues. The CDR3 sequence is CATSRQGAPGTGGFRQPQHF. In DNA, the CDR3 is TGTGCCACCAGCAGGCAAGGAGCCCCCGGGACAGGGGGCTTTCGTCAGCCCCAGCATTTT.

About this clonotype: This sequence may be a read error, since a much larger clone differs from it by one base. The rearrangement uses TRBV9 and TRBJ2-2; weak D call: TRBD2 (6 bases). Germline CDR1 and CDR2: SGDLS and YYNGEE. CDR3 size: 15 residues. CDR3 DNA: TGTGCCAGCAGCTTAACTGGAGGGCTAACCGGGGGGCTGTTTTTT. Amino acids: CASSLTGGLTGGLFF.

A remark on this clonotype: This may be a read error: a much more frequent sequence differs by one nucleotide. The CDR3 spells CASGSPPENTEAFF. Here the CDR3 DNA reads TGTGCCAGCGGCTCACCCCCAGAAAACACTGAAGCTTTCTTT. The chain has TRBV7-9 and TRBJ1-1; D is unclear. Trimming took 8 bases from V and 2 from J, leaving 15 bases between them. The germline CDR1 and CDR2 sequences are SEHNR and FQNEAQ (reference sequence). CDR3 length: 14 amino acids. The entire variable domain, with the rest obtained from reference TRBV7-9 and TRBJ1-1, is as follows: DTGVSQNPRHKITKRGQNVTFRCDPISEHNRLYWYRQTLGQGPEFLTYFQNEAQLEKSRLLSDRFSAERPKGSFSTLEIQRTEQGDSAMYLCASGSPPENTEAFFGQGTRLTVV.

This clonotype was picked up many times. The chain carries TRBV10-2 and TRBJ2-3; D call uncertain. Germline values: CDR1 WSHSY, CDR2 SAAADI. This CDR3 region has 15 residues. Trimming cost V 8 bases and J 3 bases, with 18 bases left between them. Here the CDR3 DNA reads TGCGCCAGCTCACTTCTCGACGGTATTACAGATACGCAGTATTTT. It encodes CASSLLDGITDTQYF.

This sequence joins TRBV5-1 and TRBJ2-1; no clear D. There are 14 residues in the CDR3. The germline CDR1 and CDR2 sequences are SGHRS and YFSETQ. V lost 0 bases and J 1 base, leaving 5 bases between the germline ends. The CDR3 sequence is CASSLERSYNEQFF. As DNA, the CDR3 is TGCGCCAGCAGCTTGGAAAGGTCCTACAATGAGCAGTTCTTC.

The chain is built from TRBV20-1 and TRBJ1-3; possible D gene TRBD1, 5 bases. V was pared by 3 bases and J by 10 bases, with 19 bases between. Germline V gene sequence: CDR1 DFQATT, CDR2 SNEGSKA (reference sequence). The CDR3 runs 14 residues. For the CDR3, the DNA is TGCAGTGCTAGCGGGGCCCTAGCGGGGAATACCATATATTTT. Encoded protein: CSASGALAGNTIYF.

The chain is built from TRBV2 and TRBJ2-3; tentatively, D is TRBD1 (5 bases). The CDR3 has 13 residues. The germline CDR1 and CDR2 sequences are SNHLY and FYNNEI. V was cut by 10 bases and J by 2 bases, with 13 bases left in between. CDR3 nucleotides: TGTGCCACCGACAGCTACTTCACAGATACGCAGTATTTT. Translating gives CATDSYFTDTQYF.

This chain joins TRBV20-1 and TRBJ2-1; D is unresolved. Per the germline V gene, CDR1 is DFQATT and CDR2 is SNEGSKA (reference sequence). The CDR3 runs to 11 residues. This CDR3 is CSSRSYNEQFF. The DNA for the CDR3 is TGCAGCTCCAGGAGCTACAATGAGCAGTTCTTC.

This clonotype was observed a single time. The chain recombines TRBV25-1 with TRBJ1-1; the D is unclear. Trimming took off 8 bases at V and 0 bases at J, with 16 bases between the two ends. Germline V gene sequence: CDR1 MGHDK, CDR2 SYGVNS. The CDR3 has 15 residues. The CDR3 DNA sequence: TGTGCCAGCTCACCCTTGGGTATGATGAACACTGAAGCTTTCTTT. Its protein product is CASSPLGMMNTEAFF.

The chain couples TRBV28 to TRBJ2-5; D may be TRBD2 (5 bases). V shed 6 bases and J shed 4 bases, with 21 bases lying between them. CDR3 length: 16 residues. Germline lookup yields CDR1 MDHEN and CDR2 SYDVKM. The CDR3 protein is CASSSNGSTIGETQYF. The CDR3 coding sequence is TGTGCCAGCAGCTCGAACGGCTCGACTATCGGAGAGACCCAGTACTTC. Full variable domain (rest looked up from reference TRBV28 and TRBJ2-5): DVKVTQSSRYLVKRTGEKVFLECVQDMDHENMFWYRQDPGLGLRLIYFSYDVKMKEKGDIPEGYSVSREKKERFSLILESASTNQTSMYLCASSSNGSTIGETQYFGPGTRLLVL.

This clonotype was seen more than once but under ten times. The V call is TRBV20-1, the J call TRBJ2-3, with 8 bases aligning to TRBD1. J lost 3 bases, V lost 5 bases, and 4 bases had no gene match. The CDR3 covers 13 residues. Germline V lookup: CDR1 DFQATT, CDR2 SNEGSKA (reference sequence). The CDR3 DNA is TGCAGTGCTCAGGGACAGGCTACAGATACGCAGTATTTT. Its protein product is CSAQGQATDTQYF.

This clonotype appeared many times. The chain recombines TRBV7-3 with TRBJ2-7; TRBD2 aligns across 7 bases. This CDR3 is built from 13 residues. The V segment lost 5 bases and the J segment 10 bases; nucleotides outside the gene matches: 11. The V gene's germline CDR1 is SGHTA and CDR2 FQGTGA. CDR3 protein: CASSLAGGGYQYF. The CDR3 DNA is TGTGCCAGCAGCCTGGCCGGGGGAGGGTACCAGTACTTC.

Only a few counts were recorded for this clonotype. This chain joins TRBV10-3 and TRBJ1-1; D is undetermined. Trimming took off 4 bases at V and 6 bases at J, with 9 bases between the two ends. Looked up from germline, CDR1 is ENHRY and CDR2 is SYGVKD. This CDR3 spans 12 amino acids. The chain's CDR3 is CAISGTGSEAFF. DNA of the CDR3: TGTGCCATCAGTGGGACGGGTTCTGAAGCTTTCTTT.

Many counts were recorded for this clonotype. CDR3 in DNA: TGTGCCATCAGTGAGGCTGGGCAGGAGGGGAACGAGCAGTACTTC. Its translation is CAISEAGQEGNEQYF. J is TRBJ2-7 and V is TRBV10-3; possible D gene TRBD2, 6 bases. CDR1 and CDR2 (germline): ENHRY, SYGVKD. The CDR3 has 15 residues. Trimming cost V 2 bases and J 5 bases, with 16 bases left between them.

V and J are TRBV7-2 and TRBJ1-4; 11 nucleotides line up with TRBD1. CDR1 SGHTA and CDR2 FQGNSA come from the germline V gene. After removal of 5 bases from V and 2 bases from J, the junction contained 7 bases not matched to a gene. The CDR3 spans 17 residues. The CDR3 sequence: CASSPDGQGATNEKLFF. The CDR3 DNA reads TGTGCCAGCAGCCCGGACGGACAGGGGGCGACTAATGAAAAACTGTTTTTT.

This clonotype was recorded at least ten times. The chain is built from TRBV6-1 and TRBJ2-7, with D possibly called TRBD1 or TRBD2 (5 bases each). Trimming shortened V by 4 bases and J by 3 bases, and 16 bases separated the two germline ends. The germline gives CDR1 MNHNS, CDR2 SASEGT. CDR3 length: 15 residues. The CDR3 loop reads CASSVVRGPDYEQYF. The DNA for the CDR3 is TGTGCCAGCAGTGTCGTCCGGGGACCAGACTACGAGCAGTACTTC.

There are a few counts of this clonotype. A much larger clone lies a single base off, so this may be a read error. The gene calls are TRBV7-2 and TRBJ2-7; 7 bases agree with TRBD1. The junction had 14 bases not matched to a gene; V was cut back by 8 bases and J by 7 bases. This CDR3 contains 14 residues. CDR1 is SGHTA and CDR2 is FQGNSA in the germline V gene. CDR3 sequence (DNA): TGTGCCAGCGGCTCCCGGACAGGCGCGCATGAGCAGTACTTC. This gives the protein CASGSRTGAHEQYF.

In regard to this clonotype: An end of the junction does not agree with germline; a read error may underlie this. This chain links TRBV7-8 with TRBJ2-7; 10 nucleotides align to TRBD2. The germline V gene encodes CDR1 SGHVS and CDR2 FQNEAQ. This CDR3 comprises 15 residues. CDR3 residues: CTSSPGLAISYEQYF. For the CDR3, the DNA is TGTACCAGCAGCCCGGGACTAGCGATTTCCTACGAGCAGTACTTC.

The V gene is TRBV5-6, the J gene TRBJ1-1; 9 bases fit TRBD1. The CDR3 has 15 residues. V was clipped by 5 bases and J by 1 base; unmatched bases: 6. Germline V gene sequence: CDR1 SGHDT, CDR2 YYEEEE. The CDR3 DNA is TGTGCCAGCAGGAACAGGGGGCTGGGGAACACTGAAGCTTTCTTT. It encodes CASRNRGLGNTEAFF.

The V call is TRBV11-2, the J call TRBJ2-1; no definite D call. V was cut by 1 base and J by 7 bases, with 8 bases left in between. Germline loops: CDR1 SGHAT, CDR2 FQNNGV. CDR3 length: 13 amino acids. CDR3 sequence (DNA): TGTGCCAGCAGCTTAGCGGCCAAAAATGAGCAGTTCTTC. Translation gives CASSLAAKNEQFF.

The chain employs TRBV15 and TRBJ2-5; 12 nucleotides agree with TRBD2. The V segment lost 3 bases and the J segment 3 bases; nucleotides outside the gene matches: 5. Germline CDR1 is LNHNV and CDR2 is YYDKDF (reference sequence). The CDR3 is 16 amino acids. The CDR3 sequence is CATSSLASGREETQYF. The CDR3 bases are TGTGCCACCAGCAGCTTAGCTAGCGGGAGGGAAGAGACCCAGTACTTC.

In its sample, this clonotype was seen many times. The V call is TRBV11-2, the J call TRBJ1-1; possible D gene TRBD1, 6 bases. The V end lost 5 bases, the J end lost 5 bases, and 15 bases lay between the germline ends. This CDR3 contains 14 residues. Germline V gene sequence: CDR1 SGHAT, CDR2 FQNNGV. The CDR3 is CASSPIRGWTEAFF. The CDR3 DNA reads TGTGCCAGCAGCCCGATCAGGGGCTGGACTGAAGCTTTCTTT.

V and J are TRBV29-1 and TRBJ2-7, with D possibly TRBD2 on 6 matching bases. Germline V gene lookup returns CDR1 SQVTM and CDR2 ANQGSEA. The CDR3 has 13 amino acids. Trimming stripped 5 bases from V and 7 bases from J, with 18 bases between. In nucleotides, the CDR3 is TGCAGCGTTAGGCCGGCGGGGTTGGGGGAGCAGTACTTC. It yields the protein CSVRPAGLGEQYF.